This T cell receptor beta chain was identified in a study of blood T cell repertoires in COVID-19. About the research overall: Samples taken during acute and convalescent COVID-19 were collected in the United States, Italy and Spain. T cells, B-cell-depleted T cells, or PBMCs supplied cDNA or gDNA.

The CDR3 spans 18 residues. CDR1 ENHRY and CDR2 SYGVKD come from the germline V gene. V was shortened by 0 bases and J by 0 bases, with 15 bases between the two germline ends. How the authors handled the data: Reference gene primer amplification in the assay estimated nucleated cell counts. Generated by immunoSEQ multiplex PCR, the TCRdb table keeps only in-frame clones and is missing some. That table supplies the V and J calls and clone size; D and trimming were determined from the DNA. The sample records 110,000 or so clones, 70% to 85% being singletons. Specimen: peripheral blood. The V and J genes are TRBV10-3 and TRBJ1-5; TRBD1 might be the D (6 bases). The receptor comes from a woman aged 80 or over with active or convalescent COVID-19. This chain's CDR3 is CAISESGGGVYSNQPQHF. The CDR3 nucleotides are TGTGCCATCAGTGAGTCGGGTGGGGGCGTCTATAGCAATCAGCCCCAGCATTTT.